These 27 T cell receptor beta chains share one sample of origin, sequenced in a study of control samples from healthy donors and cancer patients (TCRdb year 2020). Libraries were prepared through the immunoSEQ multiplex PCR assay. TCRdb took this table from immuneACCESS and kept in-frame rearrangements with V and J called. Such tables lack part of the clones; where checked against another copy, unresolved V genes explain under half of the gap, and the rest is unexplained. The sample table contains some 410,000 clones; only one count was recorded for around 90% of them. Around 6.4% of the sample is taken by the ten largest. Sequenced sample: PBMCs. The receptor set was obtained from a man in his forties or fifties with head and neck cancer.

CDR3: CASSLAGRSDTEAFF. The CDR3 DNA follows: TGTGCCAGCAGCTTGGCAGGGAGAAGTGACACTGAAGCTTTCTTT. The V gene is TRBV5-4, the J gene TRBJ1-1, with TRBD1 as a possible D gene (5 bases). This CDR3 spans 15 amino acids. Trimming took 0 bases from V and 3 from J, leaving 12 bases between them. Germline values: CDR1 SGHNT, CDR2 YYREEE (reference sequence).

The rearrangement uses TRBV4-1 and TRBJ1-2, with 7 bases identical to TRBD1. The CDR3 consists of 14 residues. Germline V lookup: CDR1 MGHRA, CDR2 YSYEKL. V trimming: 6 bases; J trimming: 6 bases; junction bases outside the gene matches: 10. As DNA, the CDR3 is TGCGCCAGCAGTCATCAGGGGGGGGCAAATGGCTACACCTTC. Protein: CASSHQGGANGYTF.

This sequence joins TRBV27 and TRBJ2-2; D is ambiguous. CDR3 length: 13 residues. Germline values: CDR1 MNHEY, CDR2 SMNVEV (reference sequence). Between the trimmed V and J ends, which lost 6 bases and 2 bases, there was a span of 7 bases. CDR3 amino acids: CASRGRNTGELFF. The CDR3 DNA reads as TGTGCCAGCAGGGGCAGAAACACCGGGGAGCTGTTTTTT.

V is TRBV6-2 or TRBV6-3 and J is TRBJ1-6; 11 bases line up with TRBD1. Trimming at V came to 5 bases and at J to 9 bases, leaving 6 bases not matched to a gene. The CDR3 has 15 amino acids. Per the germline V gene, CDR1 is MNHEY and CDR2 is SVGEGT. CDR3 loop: CASSTPGQGASPLHF. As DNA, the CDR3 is TGTGCCAGCAGTACCCCCGGACAGGGGGCTTCACCCCTCCACTTT.

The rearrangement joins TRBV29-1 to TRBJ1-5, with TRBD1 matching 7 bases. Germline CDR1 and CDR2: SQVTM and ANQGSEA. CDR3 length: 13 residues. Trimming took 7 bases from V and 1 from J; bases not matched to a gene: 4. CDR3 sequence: CSAGQESNQPQHF. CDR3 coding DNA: TGCAGCGCCGGACAGGAGAGCAATCAGCCCCAGCATTTT. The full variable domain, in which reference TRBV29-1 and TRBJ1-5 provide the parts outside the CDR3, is SAVISQKPSRDICQRGTSLTIQCQVDSQVTMMFWYRQQPGQSLTLIATANQGSEATYESGFVIDKFPISRPNLTFSTLTVSNMSPEDSSIYLCSAGQESNQPQHFGDGTRLSIL.

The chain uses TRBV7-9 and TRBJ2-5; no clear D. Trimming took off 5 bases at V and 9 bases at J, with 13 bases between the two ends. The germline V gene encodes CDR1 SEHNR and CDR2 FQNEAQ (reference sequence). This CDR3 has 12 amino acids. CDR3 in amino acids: CASSPPLVAQYF. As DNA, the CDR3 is TGTGCCAGCAGCCCCCCCTTAGTGGCCCAGTACTTC. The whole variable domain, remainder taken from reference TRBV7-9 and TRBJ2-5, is DTGVSQNPRHKITKRGQNVTFRCDPISEHNRLYWYRQTLGQGPEFLTYFQNEAQLEKSRLLSDRFSAERPKGSFSTLEIQRTEQGDSAMYLCASSPPLVAQYFGPGTRLLVL.

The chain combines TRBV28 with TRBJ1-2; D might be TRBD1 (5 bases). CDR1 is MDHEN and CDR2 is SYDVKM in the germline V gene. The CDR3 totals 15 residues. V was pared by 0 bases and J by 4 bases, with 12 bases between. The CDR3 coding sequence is TGTGCCAGCAGTTTATGGGAGGGAGGGGCCTATGGCTACACCTTC. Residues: CASSLWEGGAYGYTF.

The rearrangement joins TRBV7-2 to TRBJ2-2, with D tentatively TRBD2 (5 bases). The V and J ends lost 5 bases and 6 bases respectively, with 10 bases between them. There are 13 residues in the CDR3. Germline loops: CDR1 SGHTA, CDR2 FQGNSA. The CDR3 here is CASSPAVPGELFF. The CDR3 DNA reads TGTGCCAGCAGCCCAGCGGTCCCCGGGGAGCTGTTTTTT.

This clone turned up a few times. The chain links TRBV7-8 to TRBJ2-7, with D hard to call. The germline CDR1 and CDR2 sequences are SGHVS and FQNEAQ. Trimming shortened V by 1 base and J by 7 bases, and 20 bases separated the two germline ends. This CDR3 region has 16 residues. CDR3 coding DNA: TGTGCCAGCAGCTTAGGGGCGGCTCTCTCTTTCGGAGAGCAGTACTTC. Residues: CASSLGAALSFGEQYF.

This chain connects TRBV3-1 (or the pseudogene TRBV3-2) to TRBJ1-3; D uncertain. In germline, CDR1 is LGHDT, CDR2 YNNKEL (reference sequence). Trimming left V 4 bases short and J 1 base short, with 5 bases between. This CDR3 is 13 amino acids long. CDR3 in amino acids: CASSRLSGNTIYF. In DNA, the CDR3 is TGTGCCAGCAGCCGCCTGTCTGGAAACACCATATATTTT.

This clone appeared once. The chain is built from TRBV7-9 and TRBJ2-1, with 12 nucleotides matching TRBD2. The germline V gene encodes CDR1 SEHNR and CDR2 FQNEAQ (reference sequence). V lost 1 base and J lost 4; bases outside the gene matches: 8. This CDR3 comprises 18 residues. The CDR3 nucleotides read TGTGCCAGCAGCTTAGGTCCCGGACTAGCGGGATCATACAATGAGCAGTTCTTC. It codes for CASSLGPGLAGSYNEQFF.

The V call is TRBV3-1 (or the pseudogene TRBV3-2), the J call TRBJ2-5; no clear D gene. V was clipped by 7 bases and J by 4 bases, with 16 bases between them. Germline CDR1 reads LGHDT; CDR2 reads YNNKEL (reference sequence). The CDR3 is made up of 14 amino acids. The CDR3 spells CASTPLGRRETQYF. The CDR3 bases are TGTGCCAGCACCCCTCTAGGACGGCGAGAGACCCAGTACTTC.

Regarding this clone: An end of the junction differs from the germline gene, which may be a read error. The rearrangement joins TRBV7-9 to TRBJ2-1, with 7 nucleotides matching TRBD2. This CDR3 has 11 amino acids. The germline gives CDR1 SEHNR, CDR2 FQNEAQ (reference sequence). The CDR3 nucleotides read TGTGCCAGCAGCTTAGTCGGGACTATCATCTTC. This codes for CASSLVGTIIF.

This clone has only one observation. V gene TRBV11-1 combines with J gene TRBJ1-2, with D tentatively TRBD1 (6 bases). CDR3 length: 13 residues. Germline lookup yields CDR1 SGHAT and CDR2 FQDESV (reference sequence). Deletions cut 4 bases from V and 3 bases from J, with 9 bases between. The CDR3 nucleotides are TGTGCCAGCAGCTCGGCAGGGGACTATGGCTACACCTTC. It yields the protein CASSSAGDYGYTF.

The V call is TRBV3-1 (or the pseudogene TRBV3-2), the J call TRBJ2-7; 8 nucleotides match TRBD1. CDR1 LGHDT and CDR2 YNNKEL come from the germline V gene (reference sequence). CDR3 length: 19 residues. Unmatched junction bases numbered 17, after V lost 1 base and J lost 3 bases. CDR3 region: CASSQVPGRGRLGNYEQYF. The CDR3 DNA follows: TGTGCCAGCAGCCAAGTTCCCGGCAGGGGGCGCTTAGGGAACTACGAGCAGTACTTC.

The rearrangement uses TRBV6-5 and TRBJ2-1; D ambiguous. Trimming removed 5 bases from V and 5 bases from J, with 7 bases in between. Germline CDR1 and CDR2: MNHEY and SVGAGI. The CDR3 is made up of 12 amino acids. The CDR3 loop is CASSLQHNEQFF. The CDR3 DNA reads TGTGCCAGCAGTCTTCAGCACAATGAGCAGTTCTTC.

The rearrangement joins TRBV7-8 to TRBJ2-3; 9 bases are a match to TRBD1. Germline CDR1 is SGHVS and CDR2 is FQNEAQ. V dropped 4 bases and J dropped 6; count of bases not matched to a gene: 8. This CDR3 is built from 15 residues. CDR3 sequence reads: CASSSAGTGYDTQYF. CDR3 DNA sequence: TGTGCCAGCAGCTCCGCCGGGACAGGGTACGATACGCAGTATTTT.

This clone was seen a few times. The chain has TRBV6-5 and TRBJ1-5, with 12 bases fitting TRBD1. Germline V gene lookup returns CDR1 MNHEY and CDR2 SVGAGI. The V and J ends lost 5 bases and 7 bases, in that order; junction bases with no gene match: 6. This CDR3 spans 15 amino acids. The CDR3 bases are TGTGCCAGCAGTAGCCGGGACAGGGGGCCCCAGCCCCAGCATTTT. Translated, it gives CASSSRDRGPQPQHF.

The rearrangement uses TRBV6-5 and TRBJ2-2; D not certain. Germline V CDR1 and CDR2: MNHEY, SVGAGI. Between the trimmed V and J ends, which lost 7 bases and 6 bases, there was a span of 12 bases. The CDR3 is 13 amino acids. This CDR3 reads CASNSNPPGELFF. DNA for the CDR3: TGTGCCAGCAACTCAAATCCCCCCGGGGAGCTGTTTTTT.

This CDR3 is CASQPPGLAGYNEQFF. As DNA, the CDR3 is TGTGCCAGTCAACCTCCGGGACTAGCGGGCTACAATGAGCAGTTCTTC. The genes are TRBV19 and TRBJ2-1; TRBD2 agrees at 12 bases. This CDR3 has 16 residues. Germline loops: CDR1 LNHDA, CDR2 SQIVND (reference sequence). Trimming cost V 8 bases and J 3 bases; bases outside gene matches: 8.

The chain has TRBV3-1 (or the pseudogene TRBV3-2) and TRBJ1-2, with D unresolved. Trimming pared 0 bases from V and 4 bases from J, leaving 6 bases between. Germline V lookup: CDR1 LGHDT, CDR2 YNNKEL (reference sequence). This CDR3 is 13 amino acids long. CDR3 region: CASSQESIYGYTF. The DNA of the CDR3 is TGTGCCAGCAGCCAAGAGTCAATCTATGGCTACACCTTC.

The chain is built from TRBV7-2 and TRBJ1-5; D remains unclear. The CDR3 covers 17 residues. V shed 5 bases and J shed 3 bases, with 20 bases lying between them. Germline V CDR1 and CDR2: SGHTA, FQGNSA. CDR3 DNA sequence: TGTGCCAGCAGCGTACCCCGGGGAGTGGGAAACAATCAGCCCCAGCATTTT. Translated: CASSVPRGVGNNQPQHF.

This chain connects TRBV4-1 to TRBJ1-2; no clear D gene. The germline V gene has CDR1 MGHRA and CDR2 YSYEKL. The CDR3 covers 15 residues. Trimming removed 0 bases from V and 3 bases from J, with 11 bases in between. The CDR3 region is CASSQDRRVDYGYTF. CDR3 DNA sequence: TGCGCCAGCAGCCAAGATCGGAGGGTCGACTATGGCTACACCTTC.

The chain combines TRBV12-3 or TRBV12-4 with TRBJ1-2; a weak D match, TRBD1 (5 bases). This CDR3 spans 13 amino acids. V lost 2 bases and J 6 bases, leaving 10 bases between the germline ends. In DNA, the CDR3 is TGTGCCAGCAGTTTATGGTCGACAGATGGCTACACCTTC. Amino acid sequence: CASSLWSTDGYTF.

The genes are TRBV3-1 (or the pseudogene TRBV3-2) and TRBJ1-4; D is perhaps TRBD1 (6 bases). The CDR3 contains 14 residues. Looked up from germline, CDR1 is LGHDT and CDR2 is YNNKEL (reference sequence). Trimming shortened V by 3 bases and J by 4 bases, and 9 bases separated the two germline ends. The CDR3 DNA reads TGTGCCAGCAGCCACTACAGGGATAATGAAAAACTGTTTTTT. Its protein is CASSHYRDNEKLFF.

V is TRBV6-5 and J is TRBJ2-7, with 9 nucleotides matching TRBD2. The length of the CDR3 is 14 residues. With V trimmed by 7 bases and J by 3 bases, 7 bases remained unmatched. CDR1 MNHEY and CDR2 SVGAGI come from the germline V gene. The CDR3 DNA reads TGTGCCAGCAACCGACTAGCGGATGTCTACGAGCAGTACTTC. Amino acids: CASNRLADVYEQYF.

CDR3 amino acids: CASSYGPTLEGNTIYF. The CDR3 region has the DNA TGTGCCAGCAGTTACGGTCCGACACTTGAGGGAAACACCATATATTTT. The genes are TRBV6-5 and TRBJ1-3; the D is unclear. V lost 2 bases to trimming and J lost 4 bases, with 15 bases between them. Germline values: CDR1 MNHEY, CDR2 SVGAGI. There are 16 residues in the CDR3.